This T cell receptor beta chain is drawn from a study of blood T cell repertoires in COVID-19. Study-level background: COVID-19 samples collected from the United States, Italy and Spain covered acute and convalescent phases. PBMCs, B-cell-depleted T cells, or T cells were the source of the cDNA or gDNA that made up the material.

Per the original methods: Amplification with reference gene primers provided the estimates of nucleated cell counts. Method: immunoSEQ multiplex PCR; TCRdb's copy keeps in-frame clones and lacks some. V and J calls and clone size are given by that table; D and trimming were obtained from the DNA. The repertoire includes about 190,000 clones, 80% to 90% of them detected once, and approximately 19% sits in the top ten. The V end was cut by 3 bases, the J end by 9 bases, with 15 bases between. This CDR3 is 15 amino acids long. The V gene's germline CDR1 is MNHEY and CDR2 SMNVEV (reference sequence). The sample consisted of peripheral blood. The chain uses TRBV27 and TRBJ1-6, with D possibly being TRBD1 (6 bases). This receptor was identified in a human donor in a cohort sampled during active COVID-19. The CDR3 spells CASSFLRGGSSPLHF. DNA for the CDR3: TGTGCCAGCAGTTTTCTCCGGGGGGGCAGTTCACCCCTCCACTTT.